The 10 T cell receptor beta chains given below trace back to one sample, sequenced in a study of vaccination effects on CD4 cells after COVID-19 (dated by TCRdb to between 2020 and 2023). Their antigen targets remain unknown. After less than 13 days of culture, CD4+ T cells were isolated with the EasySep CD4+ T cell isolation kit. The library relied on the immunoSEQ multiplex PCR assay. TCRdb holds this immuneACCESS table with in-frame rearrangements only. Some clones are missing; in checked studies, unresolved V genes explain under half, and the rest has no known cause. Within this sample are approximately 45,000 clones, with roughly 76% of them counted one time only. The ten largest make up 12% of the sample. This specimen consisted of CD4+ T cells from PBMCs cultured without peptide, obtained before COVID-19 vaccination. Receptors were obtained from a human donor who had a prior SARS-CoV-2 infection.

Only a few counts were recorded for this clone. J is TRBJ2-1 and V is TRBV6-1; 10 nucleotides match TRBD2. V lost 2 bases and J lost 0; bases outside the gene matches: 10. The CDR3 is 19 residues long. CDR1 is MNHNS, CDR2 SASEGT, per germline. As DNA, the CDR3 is TGTGCCAGCAGTGAATTGGGGACTAGCGCATTTAGCTCCTACAATGAGCAGTTCTTC. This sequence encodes CASSELGTSAFSSYNEQFF.

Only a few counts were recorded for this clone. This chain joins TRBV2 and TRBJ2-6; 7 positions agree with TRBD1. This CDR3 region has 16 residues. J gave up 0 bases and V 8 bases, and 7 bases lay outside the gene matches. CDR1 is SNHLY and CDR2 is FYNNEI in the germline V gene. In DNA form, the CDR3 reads TGTGCCAGCTACCTGGGACAGACCTCTGGGGCCAACGTCCTGACTTTC. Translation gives CASYLGQTSGANVLTF.

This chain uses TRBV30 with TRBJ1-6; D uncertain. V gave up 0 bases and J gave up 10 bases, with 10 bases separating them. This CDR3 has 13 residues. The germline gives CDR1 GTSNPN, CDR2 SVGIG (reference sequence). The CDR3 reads CAWSVRTGSPLHF. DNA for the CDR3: TGTGCCTGGAGTGTACGGACGGGCTCACCCCTCCACTTT.

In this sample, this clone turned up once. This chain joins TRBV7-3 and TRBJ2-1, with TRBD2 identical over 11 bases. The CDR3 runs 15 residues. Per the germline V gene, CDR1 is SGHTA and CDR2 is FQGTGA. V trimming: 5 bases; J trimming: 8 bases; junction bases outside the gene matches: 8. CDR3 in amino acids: CASSQIAGGGDEQFF. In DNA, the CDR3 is TGTGCCAGCAGCCAAATAGCGGGAGGGGGGGATGAGCAGTTCTTC.

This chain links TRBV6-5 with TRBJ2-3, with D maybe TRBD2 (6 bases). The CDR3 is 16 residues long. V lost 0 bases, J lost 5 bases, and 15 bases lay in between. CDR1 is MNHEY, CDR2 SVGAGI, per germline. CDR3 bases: TGTGCCAGCAGTTACTCTGGTGGCGGGACTGGAGATACGCAGTATTTT. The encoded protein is CASSYSGGGTGDTQYF.

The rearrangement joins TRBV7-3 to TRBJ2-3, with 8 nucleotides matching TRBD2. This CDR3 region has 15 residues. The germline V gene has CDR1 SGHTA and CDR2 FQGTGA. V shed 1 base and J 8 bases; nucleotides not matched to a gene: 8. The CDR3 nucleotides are TGTGCCAGCAGCTTAATCTCCGGGGGGGCCCCTACGCAGTATTTT. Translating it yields CASSLISGGAPTQYF.

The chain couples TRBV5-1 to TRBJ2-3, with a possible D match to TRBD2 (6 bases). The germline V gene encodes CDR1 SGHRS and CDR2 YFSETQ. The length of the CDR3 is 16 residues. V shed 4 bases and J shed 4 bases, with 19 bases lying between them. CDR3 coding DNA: TGCGCCAGCAGCACTGACTTTAGGGTAGCGGCAGATACGCAGTATTTT. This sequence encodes CASSTDFRVAADTQYF.

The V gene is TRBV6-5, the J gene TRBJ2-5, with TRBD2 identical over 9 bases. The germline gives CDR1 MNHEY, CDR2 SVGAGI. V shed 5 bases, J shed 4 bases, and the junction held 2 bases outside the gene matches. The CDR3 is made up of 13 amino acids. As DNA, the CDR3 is TGTGCCAGCAGTAAGACTAGCGGAGAGACCCAGTACTTC. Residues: CASSKTSGETQYF.

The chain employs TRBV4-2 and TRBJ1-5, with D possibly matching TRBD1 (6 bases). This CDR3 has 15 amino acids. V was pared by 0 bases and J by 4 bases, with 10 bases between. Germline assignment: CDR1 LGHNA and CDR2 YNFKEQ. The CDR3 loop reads CASSQDGTGNQPQHF. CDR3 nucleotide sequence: TGTGCCAGCAGCCAAGATGGTACAGGGAATCAGCCCCAGCATTTT.

In DNA, the CDR3 is TGTGCCAGCAATCCGACCTTAGGGGAACAAGAGACCCAGTACTTC. Translation gives CASNPTLGEQETQYF. This chain links TRBV6-5 with TRBJ2-5; D may be TRBD1 (5 bases). There are 15 residues in the CDR3. CDR1 is MNHEY, CDR2 SVGAGI, per germline. The V end was cut by 7 bases, the J end by 2 bases, with 17 bases between.